The present entry profiles one T cell receptor (beta chain) with its context. Its antigen is unknown. These data originate in a study of blood T cells in healthy people across ages. The study's findings and limits: For the donors, CMV status was unknown and possibly confounded expanded clonotype changes. Age advanced and TCR beta diversity per million T cells fell, roughly linearly.

The length of the CDR3 is 13 residues. Germline values: CDR1 MDHEN, CDR2 SYDVKM. Losses at the gene ends were 3 bases for V and 7 bases for J; bases not matched to a gene: 3. Using a J-beta primer mix together with a sample-barcoded 5' primer, a second PCR was run for about 7 to 12 cycles. Using its own MiXCR run on the 5' RACE reads, TCRdb lists one record per CDR3 protein. There are 2 million or so distinct CDR3 sequences in the sample; around 48% occur only once, and less than 2.5% lies in the top ten. PBMCs were isolated at a quantity of at least 7 million per sample. Total RNA extraction produced at least 5 micrograms (per sample) for the study.

This clonotype was sampled from a woman between 40 and 55 years old in good health. The sequenced sample was blood. The V call is TRBV28, the J call TRBJ2-1, with 7 nucleotides matching TRBD1. Here the CDR3 reads CASSFRGSNEQFF. The CDR3 DNA follows: TGTGCCAGCAGTTTCAGGGGGTCAAATGAGCAGTTCTTC.